The T cell receptor beta chain under discussion was sequenced for a study of siplizumab effects on memory and regulatory T cells. Study results and caveats: An assignable phenotype, naive or memory, was missing from roughly 80-95% of proliferating CD4+ or CD8+ clones.

Clones were read by immunoSEQ multiplex PCR, and TCRdb kept only the in-frame ones, dropping some. This table holds about 100,000 clones, 85% to 95% found once. Unmatched junction bases numbered 7, after V lost 5 bases and J lost 9 bases. In germline, CDR1 is MNHEY, CDR2 SVGAGI. This CDR3 is built from 13 residues. About this clone: Its cognate antigen is unknown.

Sequencing used non-Treg CD4+ T cells sorted from blood. The chain recombines TRBV6-5 with TRBJ2-5; TRBD2 agrees at 9 bases. This clonotype originated in a human donor in good health. CDR3 DNA sequence: TGTGCCAGCAGTACAGACCGCGGGGGGGCCCAGTACTTC. Translated, it gives CASSTDRGGAQYF.